This TCR beta chain was sequenced during a study of blood T cell repertoires in COVID-19. Overall study: The samples span acute and convalescent COVID-19 from the United States, Italy and Spain. The cDNA or gDNA used as material had been derived from T cells, B-cell-depleted T cells, or PBMCs.

The CDR3 runs 12 residues. V was trimmed by 6 bases and J by 7 bases, leaving 10 bases between them. The V gene's germline CDR1 is MDHEN and CDR2 SYDVKM. The authors' processing: It was from reference gene primer amplification that nucleated cell counts were estimated. TCRdb's table, derived via immunoSEQ multiplex PCR, lists solely in-frame clones and lacks some. V, J and clone size reflect that table, while D and trimming were determined from the DNA. There are 45,000 to 65,000 clones in the sample; around 81% occur only once, and 5% to 6.5% lies in the top ten. Sequencing was done on a sample of peripheral blood. The V and J genes are TRBV28 and TRBJ1-5, with D maybe TRBD1 (5 bases). The origin of this receptor is a woman aged 55 to 70 with acute or convalescent COVID-19. The CDR3 DNA is TGTGCCAGCAGGGGCGGGACCCAGCCCCAGCATTTT. It is translated as CASRGGTQPQHF.